This record looks at one T cell receptor (beta chain) sequence and its context. Its antigen is unknown. This sample was included in a study of vaccination and CD4 T cells after COVID-19. Study context: Subjects got two shots of BNT162b2 or mRNA-1273 vaccine. At a median around 100 days (range 35 to 161) after diagnosis, post-COVID samples were drawn. Study-wide results and caveats: Spike mono-reactivity marked 304 of 307 vaccine-specific clones in convalescent patients.

This CDR3 is 13 amino acids long. In germline, CDR1 is SGHDT, CDR2 YYEEEE. The V end lost 0 bases, the J end lost 5 bases, and 6 bases lay between the germline ends. Treatment reported: approximately 9-day PBMC culture with coronavirus spike peptide pools or control peptides (ViraFEST assay). Cultured CD4+ T cells had their DNA profiled by the Oncomine TCR Beta short-read assay. It was cultured CD4+ T cells from which genomic DNA was extracted. MiXCR was run by TCRdb on the PCR reads, yielding one entry per CDR3 protein. The sample carries roughly 10,000 distinct CDR3 sequences, less than 60% recorded once.

Sample: CD4+ T cells from blood, cultured in vitro. The source is a human donor who had recovered from COVID-19. The chain employs TRBV5-6 and TRBJ1-5, with D hard to call. Here the CDR3 reads CASSLGRDQPQHF. In nucleotides, the CDR3 is TGTGCCAGCAGCTTGGGGCGGGATCAGCCCCAGCATTTT.